These 18 T cell receptor beta chains were all obtained from the same sample, sequenced in a study of blood T cell repertoires in COVID-19. The repertoire was sequenced with immunoSEQ multiplex PCR; TCRdb's copy has only in-frame clones and lacks some. This sample has some 250,000 clones, with around 88% found just once. The specimen sequenced was PBMCs or T cells enriched from blood (not recorded which). The receptors were gathered from a man aged 35 to 55 who had recovered from COVID-19.

The rearrangement uses TRBV28 and TRBJ1-1; D is possibly TRBD1 (5 bases). Trimming pared 8 bases from V and 4 bases from J, leaving 11 bases between. Germline V lookup: CDR1 MDHEN, CDR2 SYDVKM. The CDR3 consists of 12 residues. The CDR3 coding sequence is TGTGCCAGCGGGGGGAGAGTCACTGAAGCTTTCTTT. Translated, it gives CASGGRVTEAFF.

The chain combines TRBV9 with TRBJ1-1, with D hard to call. V was pared by 5 bases and J by 2 bases, with 10 bases between. CDR1 is SGDLS and CDR2 is YYNGEE in the germline V gene. The length of the CDR3 is 13 residues. CDR3 sequence reads: CASRGAANTEAFF. The CDR3 DNA follows: TGTGCCAGCAGGGGAGCAGCAAACACTGAAGCTTTCTTT.

The gene calls are TRBV24-1 and TRBJ2-7, with D possibly TRBD1 on 7 matching bases. The V gene lost 2 bases and the J gene lost 3 bases, with 25 bases spanning the gap. Looked up from germline, CDR1 is KGHDR and CDR2 is SFDVKD. This CDR3 has 19 amino acids. CDR3: CATSDSTLAAGGLVYEQYF. The DNA of the CDR3 is TGTGCCACCAGTGATTCTACCCTCGCCGCAGGGGGGTTGGTCTACGAGCAGTACTTC.

The CDR3 spells CASSQDRGLNTEAFF. CDR3 DNA sequence: TGCGCCAGCAGCCAAGACAGGGGTCTGAACACTGAAGCTTTCTTT. This rearrangement joins TRBV4-1 to TRBJ1-1, with a possible D match to TRBD1 (6 bases). Germline V CDR1 and CDR2: MGHRA, YSYEKL. This CDR3 is built from 15 residues. The V gene lost 0 bases and the J gene lost 0 bases, with 8 bases spanning the gap.

This sequence joins TRBV3-1 (or the pseudogene TRBV3-2) and TRBJ2-7, with 8 bases aligning to TRBD1. The CDR3 covers 14 residues. Germline V lookup: CDR1 LGHDT, CDR2 YNNKEL (reference sequence). V lost 4 bases and J lost 3; bases outside the gene matches: 5. The CDR3 DNA follows: TGTGCCAGCAGCCTCTCCGGGACAGGCTACGAGCAGTACTTC. This sequence encodes CASSLSGTGYEQYF.

This CDR3 reads CASSYRPQGETQYF. As DNA, the CDR3 is TGTGCCAGCAGTTACAGGCCCCAGGGAGAGACCCAGTACTTC. This chain joins TRBV6-5 and TRBJ2-5; maybe TRBD1 (5 bases). The germline V gene encodes CDR1 MNHEY and CDR2 SVGAGI. The CDR3 contains 14 residues. Deletions cut 2 bases from V and 4 bases from J, with 11 bases between.

The chain has TRBV12-3 or TRBV12-4 and TRBJ1-4; no firm D call. CDR3 length equals 13 residues. The V end lost 2 bases, the J end lost 14 bases, and 15 bases lay between the germline ends. The CDR3 DNA reads TGTGCCAGCAGTTTAACTTCTAGCCGCTCTCTGTTTTTT. This translates into CASSLTSSRSLFF.

This chain joins TRBV19 and TRBJ2-7; tentatively, D is TRBD1 (5 bases). V was clipped by 3 bases and J by 5 bases, with 23 bases between them. CDR1 is LNHDA and CDR2 is SQIVND in the germline V gene (reference sequence). This CDR3 is 17 amino acids long. The CDR3 sequence: CASSIGALRARNDEQYF. The DNA of the CDR3 is TGTGCCAGTAGTATTGGGGCCTTAAGGGCCCGTAATGACGAGCAGTACTTC.

CDR3 bases: TGTGCCAGCAGGGACAGCTCCTACAATGAGCAGTTCTTC. Translating gives CASRDSSYNEQFF. The chain employs TRBV12-3 or TRBV12-4 and TRBJ2-1, with D possibly matching TRBD1 (6 bases). Trimming took off 6 bases at V and 0 bases at J, with 6 bases between the two ends. CDR3 length equals 13 residues.

The chain employs TRBV19 and TRBJ2-7; a possible D gene is TRBD1 (5 bases). The CDR3 extends over 14 amino acids. Germline V gives CDR1 LNHDA, CDR2 SQIVND (reference sequence). Trimming pared 7 bases from V and 0 bases from J, leaving 13 bases between. The CDR3 loop is CASKAQASSYEQYF. The CDR3 DNA reads TGTGCCAGTAAGGCACAGGCCAGCTCCTACGAGCAGTACTTC.

The chain carries TRBV19 and TRBJ1-5; TRBD1 is a possible D gene (5 bases). Germline lookup yields CDR1 LNHDA and CDR2 SQIVND (reference sequence). The CDR3 length is 13 residues. The V and J ends lost 3 bases and 4 bases respectively, with 7 bases between them. The CDR3 protein is CASSMGGNQPQHF. As DNA, the CDR3 is TGTGCCAGTAGTATGGGGGGAAATCAGCCCCAGCATTTT.

This sequence joins TRBV24-1 and TRBJ2-1; D gene uncertain. The CDR3 loop spans 11 amino acids. The V gene's germline CDR1 is KGHDR and CDR2 SFDVKD. Trimming took off 5 bases at V and 7 bases at J, with 5 bases between the two ends. This CDR3 is CATSVQNEQFF. CDR3 bases: TGTGCCACCAGTGTACAGAATGAGCAGTTCTTC.

The V gene is TRBV7-2, the J gene TRBJ1-1, with 10 bases matching TRBD1. The CDR3 is made up of 15 amino acids. Trimming at V came to 5 bases and at J to 3 bases, leaving 6 bases not matched to a gene. CDR1 SGHTA and CDR2 FQGNSA come from the germline V gene. The CDR3 region is CASSLDGTGDTEAFF. As DNA, the CDR3 is TGTGCCAGCAGCCTTGACGGGACAGGGGACACTGAAGCTTTCTTT.

This chain uses TRBV7-2 with TRBJ1-6; D not certain. V was trimmed by 5 bases and J by 6 bases, leaving 5 bases between them. Germline lookup yields CDR1 SGHTA and CDR2 FQGNSA. The CDR3 consists of 12 residues. The CDR3 is CASSLLNSPLHF. CDR3 DNA: TGTGCCAGCAGCCTACTTAATTCACCCCTCCACTTT.

This sequence joins TRBV7-8 and TRBJ1-2, with a tentative D call TRBD1 (5 bases). The V end lost 0 bases, the J end lost 6 bases, and 11 bases lay between the germline ends. CDR3 size: 14 residues. Germline V gene data show CDR1 as SGHVS and CDR2 as FQNEAQ. CDR3 in amino acids: CASSLAGGGDGYTF. Written as DNA, the CDR3 is TGTGCCAGCAGCTTAGCGGGCGGGGGGGATGGCTACACCTTC.

This clone has only one observation. The chain links TRBV28 to TRBJ1-1; 9 bases align to TRBD1. This CDR3 has 13 amino acids. From germline, CDR1 is MDHEN and CDR2 SYDVKM. After removal of 5 bases from V and 5 bases from J, the junction contained 3 bases not matched to a gene. The CDR3: CASSNRGQTEAFF. CDR3 coding DNA: TGTGCCAGCAGTAACAGGGGGCAAACTGAAGCTTTCTTT.

The V and J genes are TRBV6-5 and TRBJ1-2; TRBD1 is a possible D gene (6 bases). V was trimmed by 5 bases and J by 4 bases, leaving 14 bases between them. The CDR3 contains 14 residues. Per the germline V gene, CDR1 is MNHEY and CDR2 is SVGAGI. The CDR3 here is CASSPGQPSYGYTF. CDR3 bases: TGTGCCAGCAGTCCTGGACAGCCAAGCTATGGCTACACCTTC.

This clone was detected once. This chain joins TRBV5-1 and TRBJ2-1; 10 bases are shared with TRBD1. With 4 bases clipped from V and 8 bases from J, the junction kept 9 bases outside the gene matches. Germline-derived CDR1 and CDR2 are SGHRS and YFSETQ. This CDR3 is 15 amino acids long. This CDR3 is CASSPKDRGFDEQFF. CDR3 sequence (DNA): TGCGCCAGCAGCCCGAAGGACAGGGGGTTCGATGAGCAGTTCTTC.